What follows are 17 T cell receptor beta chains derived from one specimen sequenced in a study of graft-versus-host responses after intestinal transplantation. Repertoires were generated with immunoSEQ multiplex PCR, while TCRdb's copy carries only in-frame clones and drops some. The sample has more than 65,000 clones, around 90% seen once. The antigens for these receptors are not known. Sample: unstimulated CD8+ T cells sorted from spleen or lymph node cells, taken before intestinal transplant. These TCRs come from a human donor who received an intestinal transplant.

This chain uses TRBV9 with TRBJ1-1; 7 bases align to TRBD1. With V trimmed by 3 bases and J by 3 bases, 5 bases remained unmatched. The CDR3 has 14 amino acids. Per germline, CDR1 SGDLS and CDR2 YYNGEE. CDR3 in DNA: TGTGCCAGCAGCGCATGGGACAGATACACTGAAGCTTTCTTT. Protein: CASSAWDRYTEAFF. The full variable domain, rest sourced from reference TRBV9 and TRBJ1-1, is DSGVTQTPKHLITATGQRVTLRCSPRSGDLSVYWYQQSLDQGLQFLIQYYNGEERAKGNILERFSAQQFPDLHSELNLSSLELGDSALYFCASSAWDRYTEAFFGQGTRLTVV.

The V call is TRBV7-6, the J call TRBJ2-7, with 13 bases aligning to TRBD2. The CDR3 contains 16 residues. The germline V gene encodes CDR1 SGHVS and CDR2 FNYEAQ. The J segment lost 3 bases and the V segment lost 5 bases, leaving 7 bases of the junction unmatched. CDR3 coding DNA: TGTGCCAGCAGCACCCCCGGACTAGCGGGGGACTACGAGCAGTACTTC. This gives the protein CASSTPGLAGDYEQYF.

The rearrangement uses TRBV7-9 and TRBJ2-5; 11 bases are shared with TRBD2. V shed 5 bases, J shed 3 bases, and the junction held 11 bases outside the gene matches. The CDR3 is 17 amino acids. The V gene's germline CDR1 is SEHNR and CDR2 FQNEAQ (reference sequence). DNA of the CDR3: TGTGCCAGCAGCCCCGTGGCTCCTAGCGGGGGGAAAGAGACCCAGTACTTC. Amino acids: CASSPVAPSGGKETQYF.

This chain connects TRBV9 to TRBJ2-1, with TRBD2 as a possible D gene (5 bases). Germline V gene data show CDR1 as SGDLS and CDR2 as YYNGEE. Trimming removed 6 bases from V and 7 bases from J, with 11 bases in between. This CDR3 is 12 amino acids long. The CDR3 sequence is CASTGNGNEQFF. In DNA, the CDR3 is TGTGCCAGCACGGGAAATGGGAATGAGCAGTTCTTC. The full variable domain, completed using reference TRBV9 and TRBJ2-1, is DSGVTQTPKHLITATGQRVTLRCSPRSGDLSVYWYQQSLDQGLQFLIQYYNGEERAKGNILERFSAQQFPDLHSELNLSSLELGDSALYFCASTGNGNEQFFGPGTRLTVL.

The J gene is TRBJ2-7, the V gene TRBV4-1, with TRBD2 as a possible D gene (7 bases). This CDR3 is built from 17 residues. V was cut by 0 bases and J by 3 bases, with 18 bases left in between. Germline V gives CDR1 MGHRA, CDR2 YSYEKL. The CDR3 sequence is CASSQEGGGSPLYEQYF. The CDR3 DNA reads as TGCGCCAGCAGCCAAGAAGGGGGGGGGTCACCCCTCTACGAGCAGTACTTC.

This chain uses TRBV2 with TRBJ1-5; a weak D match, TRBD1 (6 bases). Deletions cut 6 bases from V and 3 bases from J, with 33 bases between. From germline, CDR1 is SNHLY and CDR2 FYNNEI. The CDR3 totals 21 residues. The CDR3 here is CASSPRKGGAKGVRNNQPQHF. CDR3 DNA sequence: TGTGCCAGCAGCCCCCGTAAGGGGGGGGCTAAGGGGGTTAGGAACAATCAGCCCCAGCATTTT.

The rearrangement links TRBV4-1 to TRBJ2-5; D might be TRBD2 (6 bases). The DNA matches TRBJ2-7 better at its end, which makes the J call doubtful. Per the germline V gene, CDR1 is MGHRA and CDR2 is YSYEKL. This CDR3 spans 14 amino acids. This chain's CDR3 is CASSQPGTPYEQYF. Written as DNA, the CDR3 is TGCGCCAGCAGCCAACCCGGGACTCCCTACGAGCAGTACTTC.

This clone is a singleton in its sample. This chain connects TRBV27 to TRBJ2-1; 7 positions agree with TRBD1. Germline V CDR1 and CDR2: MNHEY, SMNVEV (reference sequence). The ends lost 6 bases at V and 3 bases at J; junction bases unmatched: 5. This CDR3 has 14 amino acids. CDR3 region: CASRTGLIYNEQFF. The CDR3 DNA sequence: TGTGCCAGCAGGACAGGGCTGATCTACAATGAGCAGTTCTTC.

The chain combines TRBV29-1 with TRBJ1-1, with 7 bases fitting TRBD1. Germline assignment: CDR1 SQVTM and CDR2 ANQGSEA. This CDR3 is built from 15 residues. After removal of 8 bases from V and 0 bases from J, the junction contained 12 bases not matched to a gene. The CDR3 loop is CSTNSGTAMNTEAFF. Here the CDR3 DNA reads TGCAGCACCAACTCCGGGACAGCCATGAACACTGAAGCTTTCTTT.

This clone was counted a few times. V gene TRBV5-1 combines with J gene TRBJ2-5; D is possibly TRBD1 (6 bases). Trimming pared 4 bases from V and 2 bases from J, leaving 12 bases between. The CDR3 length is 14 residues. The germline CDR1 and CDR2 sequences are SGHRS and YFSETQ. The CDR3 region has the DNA TGCGCCAGCAGCCGACAGGAGCTACAAGAGACCCAGTACTTC. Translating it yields CASSRQELQETQYF.

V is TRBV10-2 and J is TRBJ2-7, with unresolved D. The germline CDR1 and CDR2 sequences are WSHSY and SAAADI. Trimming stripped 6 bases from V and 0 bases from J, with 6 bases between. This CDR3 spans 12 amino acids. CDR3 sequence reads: CASSSSSYEQYF. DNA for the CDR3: TGCGCCAGCAGCTCTAGCTCCTACGAGCAGTACTTC.

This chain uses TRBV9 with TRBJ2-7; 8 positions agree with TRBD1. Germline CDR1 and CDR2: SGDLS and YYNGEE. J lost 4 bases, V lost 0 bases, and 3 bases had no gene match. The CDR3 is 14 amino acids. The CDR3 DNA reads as TGTGCCAGCAGCGTAGAGGGGACAGGATACGAGCAGTACTTC. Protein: CASSVEGTGYEQYF.

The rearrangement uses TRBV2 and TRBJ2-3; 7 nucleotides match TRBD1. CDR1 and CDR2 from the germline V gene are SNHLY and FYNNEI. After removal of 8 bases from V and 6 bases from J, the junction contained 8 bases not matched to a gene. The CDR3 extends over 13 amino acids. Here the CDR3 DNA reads TGTGCCAGCCTGACAGGGCCAGGGGATACGCAGTATTTT. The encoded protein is CASLTGPGDTQYF. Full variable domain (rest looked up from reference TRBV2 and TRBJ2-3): EPEVTQTPSHQVTQMGQEVILRCVPISNHLYFYWYRQILGQKVEFLVSFYNNEISEKSEIFDDQFSVERPDGSNFTLKIRSTKLEDSAMYFCASLTGPGDTQYFGPGTRLTVL.

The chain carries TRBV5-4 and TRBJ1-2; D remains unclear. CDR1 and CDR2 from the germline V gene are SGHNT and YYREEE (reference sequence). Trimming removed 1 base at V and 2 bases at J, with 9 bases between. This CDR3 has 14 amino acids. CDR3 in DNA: TGTGCCAGCAGCTTGTTTCCCCAGAACTATGGCTACACCTTC. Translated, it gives CASSLFPQNYGYTF. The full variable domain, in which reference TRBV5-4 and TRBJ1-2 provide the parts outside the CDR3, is ETGVTQSPTHLIKTRGQQVTLRCSSQSGHNTVSWYQQALGQGPQFIFQYYREEENGRGNFPPRFSGLQFPNYSSELNVNALELDDSALYLCASSLFPQNYGYTFGSGTRLTVV.

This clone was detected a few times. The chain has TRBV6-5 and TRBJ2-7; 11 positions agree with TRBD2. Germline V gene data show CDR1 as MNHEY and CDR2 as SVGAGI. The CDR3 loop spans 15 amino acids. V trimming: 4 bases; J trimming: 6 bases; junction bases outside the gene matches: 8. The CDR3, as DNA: TGTGCCAGCAGTTGGATTAGCGGGGGGGCCGGCGAGCAGTACTTC. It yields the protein CASSWISGGAGEQYF.

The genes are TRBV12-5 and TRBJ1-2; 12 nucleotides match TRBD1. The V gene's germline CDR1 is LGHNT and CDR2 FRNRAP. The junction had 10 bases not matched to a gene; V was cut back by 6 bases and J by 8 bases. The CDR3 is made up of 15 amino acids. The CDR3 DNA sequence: TGTGCTAGTGGGCCACCGGGACAGGGGGCGCGAGGCTACACCTTC. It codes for CASGPPGQGARGYTF.

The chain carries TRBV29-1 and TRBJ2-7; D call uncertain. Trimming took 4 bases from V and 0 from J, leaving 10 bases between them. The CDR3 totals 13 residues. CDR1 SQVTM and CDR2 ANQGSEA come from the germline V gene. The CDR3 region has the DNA TGCAGCGTTGTCAGGCCCAGCTCCTACGAGCAGTACTTC. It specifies CSVVRPSSYEQYF.